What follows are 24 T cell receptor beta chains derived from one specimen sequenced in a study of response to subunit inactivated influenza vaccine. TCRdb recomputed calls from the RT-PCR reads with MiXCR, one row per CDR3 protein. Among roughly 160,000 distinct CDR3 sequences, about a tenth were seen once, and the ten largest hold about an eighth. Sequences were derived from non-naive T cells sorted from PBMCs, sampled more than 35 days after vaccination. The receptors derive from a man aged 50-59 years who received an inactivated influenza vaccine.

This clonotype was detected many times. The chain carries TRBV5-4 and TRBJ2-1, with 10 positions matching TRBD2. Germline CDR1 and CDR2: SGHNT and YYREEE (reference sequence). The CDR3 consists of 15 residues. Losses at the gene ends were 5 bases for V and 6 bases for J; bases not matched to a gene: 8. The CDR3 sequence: CASRPLAGEGNEQFF. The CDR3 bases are TGTGCCAGCAGACCTCTAGCGGGAGAAGGCAATGAGCAGTTCTTC. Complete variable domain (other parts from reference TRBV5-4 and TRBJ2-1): ETGVTQSPTHLIKTRGQQVTLRCSSQSGHNTVSWYQQALGQGPQFIFQYYREEENGRGNFPPRFSGLQFPNYSSELNVNALELDDSALYLCASRPLAGEGNEQFFGPGTRLTVL.

The CDR3 spells CASSQEFDGGLEETQYF. DNA of the CDR3: TGTGCCAGCAGCCAAGAGTTTGACGGGGGACTAGAAGAGACCCAGTACTTC. The genes are TRBV4-2 and TRBJ2-5; 8 nucleotides match TRBD2. The V gene's germline CDR1 is LGHNA and CDR2 YNFKEQ. This CDR3 contains 17 residues. The V and J ends lost 0 bases and 3 bases, in that order; junction bases with no gene match: 9.

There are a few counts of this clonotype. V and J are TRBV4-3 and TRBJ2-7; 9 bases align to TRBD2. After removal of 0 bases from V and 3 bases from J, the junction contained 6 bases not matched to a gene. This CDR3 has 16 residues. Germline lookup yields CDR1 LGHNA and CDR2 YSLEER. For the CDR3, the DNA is TGCGCCAGCAGCCAAGATACGGGACTAGCAGGCTACGAGCAGTACTTC. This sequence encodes CASSQDTGLAGYEQYF.

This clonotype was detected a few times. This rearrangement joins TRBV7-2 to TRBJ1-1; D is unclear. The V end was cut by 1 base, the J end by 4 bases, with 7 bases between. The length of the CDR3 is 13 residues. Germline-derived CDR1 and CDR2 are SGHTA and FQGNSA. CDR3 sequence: CASSLEDFTEAFF. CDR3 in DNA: TGTGCCAGCAGCTTAGAGGATTTCACTGAAGCTTTCTTT.

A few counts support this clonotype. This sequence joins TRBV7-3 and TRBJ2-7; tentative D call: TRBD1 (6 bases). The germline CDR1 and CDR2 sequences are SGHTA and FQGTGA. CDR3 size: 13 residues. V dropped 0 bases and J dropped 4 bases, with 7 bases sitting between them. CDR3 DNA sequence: TGTGCCAGCAGCTTAACACAGGGTTACGAGCAGTACTTC. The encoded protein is CASSLTQGYEQYF.

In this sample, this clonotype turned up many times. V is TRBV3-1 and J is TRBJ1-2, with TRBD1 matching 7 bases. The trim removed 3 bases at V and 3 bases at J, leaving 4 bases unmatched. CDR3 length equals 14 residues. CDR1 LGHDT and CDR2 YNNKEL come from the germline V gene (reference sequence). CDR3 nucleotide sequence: TGTGCCAGCAGCCAGCTAGGGGGCCACTATGGCTACACCTTC. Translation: CASSQLGGHYGYTF.

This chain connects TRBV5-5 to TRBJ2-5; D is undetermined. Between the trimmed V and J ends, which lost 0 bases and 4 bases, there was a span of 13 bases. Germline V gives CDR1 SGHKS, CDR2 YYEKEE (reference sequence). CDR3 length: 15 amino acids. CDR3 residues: CASSLAGHSGETQYF. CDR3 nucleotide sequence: TGTGCCAGCAGCTTGGCGGGCCATTCGGGAGAGACCCAGTACTTC.

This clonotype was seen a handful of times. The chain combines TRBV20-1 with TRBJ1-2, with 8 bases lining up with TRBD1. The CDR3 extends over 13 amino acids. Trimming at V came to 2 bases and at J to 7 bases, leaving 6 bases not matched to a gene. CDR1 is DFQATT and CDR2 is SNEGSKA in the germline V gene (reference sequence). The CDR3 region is CSARSPTGVGYTF. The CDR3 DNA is TGCAGTGCTAGAAGCCCGACAGGGGTTGGCTACACCTTC.

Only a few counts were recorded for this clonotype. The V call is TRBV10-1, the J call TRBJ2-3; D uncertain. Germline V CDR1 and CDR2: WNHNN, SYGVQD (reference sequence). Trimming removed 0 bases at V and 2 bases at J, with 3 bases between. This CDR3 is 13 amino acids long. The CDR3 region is CASSESYTDTQYF. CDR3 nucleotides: TGCGCCAGCAGTGAGTCGTACACAGATACGCAGTATTTT.

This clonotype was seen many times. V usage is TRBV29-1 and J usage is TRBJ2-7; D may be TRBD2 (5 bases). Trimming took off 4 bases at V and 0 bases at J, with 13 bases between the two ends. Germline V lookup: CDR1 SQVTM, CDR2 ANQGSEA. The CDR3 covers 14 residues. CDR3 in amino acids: CSVVGEPFSYEQYF. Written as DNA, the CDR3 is TGCAGCGTTGTCGGGGAACCTTTCTCCTACGAGCAGTACTTC.

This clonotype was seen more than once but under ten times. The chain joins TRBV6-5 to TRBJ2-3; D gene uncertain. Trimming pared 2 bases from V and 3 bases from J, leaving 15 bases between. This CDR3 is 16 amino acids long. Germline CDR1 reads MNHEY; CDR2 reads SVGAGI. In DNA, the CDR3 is TGTGCCAGCAGTTACCAGCCAGCCGTCCCAACAGATACGCAGTATTTT. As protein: CASSYQPAVPTDTQYF.

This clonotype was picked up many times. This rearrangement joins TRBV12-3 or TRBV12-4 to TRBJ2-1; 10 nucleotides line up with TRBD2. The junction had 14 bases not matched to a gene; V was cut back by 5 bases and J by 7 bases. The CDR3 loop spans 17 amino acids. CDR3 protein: CASSANVGAGGHNEQFF. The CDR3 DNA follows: TGTGCCAGCAGTGCCAATGTTGGAGCGGGGGGGCATAATGAGCAGTTCTTC.

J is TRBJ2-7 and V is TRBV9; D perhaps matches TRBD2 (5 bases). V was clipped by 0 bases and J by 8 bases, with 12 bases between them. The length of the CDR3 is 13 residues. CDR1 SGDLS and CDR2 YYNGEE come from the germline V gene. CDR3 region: CASSVEGGGKQYF. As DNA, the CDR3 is TGTGCCAGCAGCGTAGAGGGCGGAGGAAAGCAGTACTTC.

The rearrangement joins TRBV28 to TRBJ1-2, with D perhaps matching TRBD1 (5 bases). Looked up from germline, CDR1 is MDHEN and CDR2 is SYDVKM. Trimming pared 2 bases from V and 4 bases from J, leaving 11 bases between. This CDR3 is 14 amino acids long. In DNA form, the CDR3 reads TGTGCCAGCAGTTTAGGGGCAGGGAGCTATGGCTACACCTTC. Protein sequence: CASSLGAGSYGYTF.

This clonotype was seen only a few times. The CDR3: CSASPTSGSPDTQYF. In DNA form, the CDR3 reads TGCAGTGCTTCCCCTACTAGCGGGAGTCCAGATACGCAGTATTTT. The chain recombines TRBV20-1 with TRBJ2-3; 11 bases line up with TRBD2. Trimming took 5 bases from V and 4 from J; bases not matched to a gene: 8. The CDR3 contains 15 residues. Per germline, CDR1 DFQATT and CDR2 SNEGSKA (reference sequence).

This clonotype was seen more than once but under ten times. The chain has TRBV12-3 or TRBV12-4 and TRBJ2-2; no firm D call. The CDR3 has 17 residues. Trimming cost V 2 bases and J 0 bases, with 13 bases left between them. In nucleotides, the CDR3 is TGTGCCAGCAGTTTATGGGGTCCTCGCTCGAACACCGGGGAGCTGTTTTTT. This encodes CASSLWGPRSNTGELFF.

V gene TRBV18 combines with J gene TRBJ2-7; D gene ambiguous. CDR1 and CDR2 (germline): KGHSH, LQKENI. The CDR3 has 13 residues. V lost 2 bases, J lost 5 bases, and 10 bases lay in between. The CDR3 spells CASSPLDGHEQYF. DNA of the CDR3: TGTGCCAGCTCACCATTGGACGGACACGAGCAGTACTTC.

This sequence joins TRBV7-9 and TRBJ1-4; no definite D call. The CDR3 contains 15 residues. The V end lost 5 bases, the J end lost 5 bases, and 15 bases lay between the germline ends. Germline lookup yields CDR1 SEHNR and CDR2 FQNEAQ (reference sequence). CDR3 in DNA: TGTGCCAGCAGCCCAATCGGGCGCGGGAATGAAAAACTGTTTTTT. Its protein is CASSPIGRGNEKLFF.

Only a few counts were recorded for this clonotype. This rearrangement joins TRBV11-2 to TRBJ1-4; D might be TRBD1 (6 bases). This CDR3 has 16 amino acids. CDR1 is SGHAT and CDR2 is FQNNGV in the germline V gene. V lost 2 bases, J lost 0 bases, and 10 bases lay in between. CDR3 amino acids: CASSLMGGSTNEKLFF. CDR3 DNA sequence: TGTGCCAGCAGCTTAATGGGGGGCTCAACTAATGAAAAACTGTTTTTT.

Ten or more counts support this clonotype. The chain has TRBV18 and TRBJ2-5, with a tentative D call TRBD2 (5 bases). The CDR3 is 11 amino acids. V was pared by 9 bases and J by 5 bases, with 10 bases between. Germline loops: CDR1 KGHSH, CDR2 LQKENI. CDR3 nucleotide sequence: TGTGCCAGTTCTCGAGGGGAGACCCAGTACTTC. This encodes CASSRGETQYF.

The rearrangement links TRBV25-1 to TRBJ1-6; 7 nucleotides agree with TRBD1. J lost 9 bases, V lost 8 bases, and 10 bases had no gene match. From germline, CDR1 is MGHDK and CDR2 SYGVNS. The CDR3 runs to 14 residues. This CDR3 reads CASQPQGPGSPLHF. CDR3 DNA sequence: TGTGCCAGCCAGCCACAGGGGCCGGGTTCACCCCTCCACTTT.

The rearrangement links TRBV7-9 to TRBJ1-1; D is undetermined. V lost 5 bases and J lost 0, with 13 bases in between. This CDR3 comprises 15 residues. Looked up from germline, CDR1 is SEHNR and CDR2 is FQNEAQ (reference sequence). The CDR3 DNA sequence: TGTGCCAGCAGCCCGAGGGCGGCTTTGAACACTGAAGCTTTCTTT. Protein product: CASSPRAALNTEAFF.

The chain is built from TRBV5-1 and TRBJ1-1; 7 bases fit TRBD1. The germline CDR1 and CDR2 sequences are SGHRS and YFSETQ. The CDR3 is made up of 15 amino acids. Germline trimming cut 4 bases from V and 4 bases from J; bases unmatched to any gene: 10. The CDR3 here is CASSAGQVRGTEAFF. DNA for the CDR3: TGCGCCAGCAGCGCCGGACAGGTCAGGGGCACTGAAGCTTTCTTT. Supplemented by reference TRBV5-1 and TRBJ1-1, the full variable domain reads KAGVTQTPRYLIKTRGQQVTLSCSPISGHRSVSWYQQTPGQGLQFLFEYFSETQRNKGNFPGRFSGRQFSNSRSEMNVSTLELGDSALYLCASSAGQVRGTEAFFGQGTRLTVV.

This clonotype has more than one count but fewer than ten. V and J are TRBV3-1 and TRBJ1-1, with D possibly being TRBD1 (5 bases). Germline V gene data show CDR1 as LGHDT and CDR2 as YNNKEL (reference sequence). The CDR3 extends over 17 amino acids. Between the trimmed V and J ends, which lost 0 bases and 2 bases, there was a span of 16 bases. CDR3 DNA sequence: TGTGCCAGCAGCCAAGAGAGGACACCGCAATCTAACACTGAAGCTTTCTTT. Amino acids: CASSQERTPQSNTEAFF.